Sequencing of this T cell receptor (beta chain) was carried out in a study of shared clonotypes between healthy human individuals. Naive CD8 isolation took CD45RO-negative cells positively selected for CCR7 and excluded terminally differentiated effector memory CD45RA+ cells. Each replicate PCR on the sorted subsets used about 220 ng DNA (roughly 27,000 T cell genomes). Generated by immunoSEQ multiplex PCR, the TCRdb table keeps only in-frame clones and is missing some. The data show about 2.1 million clones, roughly 91% seen once. V was clipped by 0 bases and J by 5 bases, with 8 bases between them. There are 13 residues in the CDR3. Per the germline V gene, CDR1 is ENHRY and CDR2 is SYGVKD.

The V gene is TRBV10-3, the J gene TRBJ2-7; perhaps D is TRBD1 or TRBD2 (5 bases each). The TCR sequence derives from a man aged 18 to 29 in good health. Some clones in this sample may be carry-over from other donors' samples. Sequencing was performed on naive CD8+ T cells from PBMCs. The CDR3 DNA sequence: TGTGCCATCAGTGAGTCAGGGACCCACGAGCAGTACTTC. Its protein product is CAISESGTHEQYF.